What follows are 15 T cell receptor beta chains derived from one specimen sequenced in a study of T cell responses to AZD1222 COVID-19 vaccine. The data were produced by immunoSEQ multiplex PCR, yet TCRdb's version contains in-frame clones alone and is incomplete. The sample lists some 74,000 clones, roughly 90% occurring once. Sequences were derived from peripheral blood, sampled 28 days after the second AZD1222 dose. The receptors stem from an adult who received the AZD1222 COVID-19 vaccine.

V and J are TRBV19 and TRBJ1-2; 7 nucleotides match TRBD1. After removal of 5 bases from V and 4 bases from J, the junction contained 7 bases not matched to a gene. This CDR3 spans 14 amino acids. Germline V CDR1 and CDR2: LNHDA, SQIVND (reference sequence). DNA for the CDR3: TGTGCCAGTAGTGTGGCGGACAGGATCTATGGCTACACCTTC. It encodes CASSVADRIYGYTF.

A single count supports this clone. The chain couples TRBV19 to TRBJ1-1; D is perhaps TRBD1 (6 bases). Germline V gene lookup returns CDR1 LNHDA and CDR2 SQIVND (reference sequence). Trimming removed 3 bases from V and 4 bases from J, with 12 bases in between. This CDR3 region has 14 residues. For the CDR3, the DNA is TGTGCCAGTAGTATTGTCAGGGGAGGCACTGAAGCTTTCTTT. Protein sequence: CASSIVRGGTEAFF.

The chain carries TRBV3-1 (or the pseudogene TRBV3-2) and TRBJ1-6; no clear D. The germline CDR1 and CDR2 sequences are LGHDT and YNNKEL (reference sequence). This CDR3 has 15 residues. V was clipped by 0 bases and J by 10 bases, with 13 bases between them. CDR3 coding DNA: TGTGCCAGCAGCCAAGATTTAACCTATGGGTCACCCCTCCACTTT. As protein: CASSQDLTYGSPLHF.

This chain links TRBV11-1 with TRBJ2-1, with TRBD2 matching over 10 bases. Germline V lookup: CDR1 SGHAT, CDR2 FQDESV (reference sequence). V gave up 1 base and J gave up 8 bases; unmatched junction bases: 5. The CDR3 is made up of 15 amino acids. The CDR3 region is CASSLGSGGAYEQFF. As DNA, the CDR3 is TGTGCCAGCAGCTTAGGGAGCGGGGGGGCCTATGAGCAGTTCTTC.

This clone was counted once. The rearrangement uses TRBV15 and TRBJ2-3; possibly TRBD2 for D (6 bases). In germline, CDR1 is LNHNV, CDR2 YYDKDF (reference sequence). Trimming removed 6 bases at V and 2 bases at J, with 12 bases between. CDR3 size: 14 residues. CDR3 region: CATRRRANTDTQYF. The CDR3 DNA is TGTGCCACCAGACGGAGGGCTAACACAGATACGCAGTATTTT.

V and J are TRBV19 and TRBJ2-3, with 10 bases that match TRBD1. CDR3 length: 13 amino acids. Germline CDR1 and CDR2: LNHDA and SQIVND (reference sequence). Trimming removed 4 bases from V and 5 bases from J; junction bases left unmatched: 0. CDR3 nucleotides: TGTGCCAGTAGTAGGGACAGGGGAGATACGCAGTATTTT. Translation: CASSRDRGDTQYF.

The rearrangement links TRBV13 to TRBJ1-6; TRBD1 matches 8 bases. The CDR3 spans 16 residues. Germline-derived CDR1 and CDR2 are PRHDT and FYEKMQ (reference sequence). The trim removed 3 bases at V and 10 bases at J, leaving 11 bases unmatched. The CDR3 DNA reads as TGTGCCAGCAGCTTGATACAGGGGGAACAAGGATCACCCCTCCACTTT. It codes for CASSLIQGEQGSPLHF.

The V call is TRBV24-1, the J call TRBJ2-2; D may be TRBD1 (6 bases). CDR1 and CDR2 (germline): KGHDR, SFDVKD. The length of the CDR3 is 14 residues. V lost 6 bases and J lost 5, with 12 bases in between. CDR3 bases: TGTGCCACCAGTCCAGGGGATGGAACCGGGGAGCTGTTTTTT. Translation gives CATSPGDGTGELFF.

To note about this clone: At one boundary the junction diverges from the germline segment, which might be a read error. The chain carries TRBV5-4 and TRBJ1-2, with 11 bases fitting TRBD1. The CDR3 is made up of 15 amino acids. Germline CDR1 reads SGHNT; CDR2 reads YYREEE (reference sequence). The CDR3 nucleotides are TGTGCCAGCAGGTTGGACAGGGGGCTAGAGTATGGCTACACCTTC. This encodes CASRLDRGLEYGYTF.

The rearrangement joins TRBV2 to TRBJ2-7; the D gene is possibly TRBD2 (6 bases). CDR3 size: 13 residues. Trimming cost V 6 bases and J 4 bases, with 13 bases left between them. The germline CDR1 and CDR2 sequences are SNHLY and FYNNEI. The CDR3 nucleotides read TGTGCCAGCAGGGGGACTTATTTGTACGAGCAGTACTTC. Encoded protein: CASRGTYLYEQYF.

The V gene is TRBV5-8, the J gene TRBJ2-1; 7 bases line up with TRBD2. Germline values: CDR1 SGHTS, CDR2 YDEGEE. V gave up 5 bases and J gave up 13 bases; unmatched junction bases: 6. The CDR3 totals 11 residues. The CDR3 protein is CASSPGGIQFF. The CDR3 nucleotides read TGTGCCAGCAGTCCCGGGGGGATTCAGTTCTTC.

The chain is built from TRBV19 and TRBJ2-3, with 13 bases matching TRBD2. The CDR3 is 18 amino acids. The trim removed 4 bases at V and 2 bases at J, leaving 9 bases unmatched. Germline V gene sequence: CDR1 LNHDA, CDR2 SQIVND (reference sequence). The DNA for the CDR3 is TGTGCCAGTAGTACCACTAGCGGGGGGGCCCTTAACACAGATACGCAGTATTTT. It codes for CASSTTSGGALNTDTQYF.

The chain couples TRBV3-1 (or the pseudogene TRBV3-2) to TRBJ2-1; 8 bases agree with TRBD2. The CDR3 totals 14 residues. V was pared by 2 bases and J by 3 bases, with 0 bases of the junction left unmatched. Germline assignment: CDR1 LGHDT and CDR2 YNNKEL (reference sequence). The CDR3 nucleotides are TGTGCCAGCAGCCAAACTAGCGGCTACAATGAGCAGTTCTTC. It encodes CASSQTSGYNEQFF.

The chain uses TRBV6-5 and TRBJ2-1; D ambiguous. CDR1 and CDR2 (germline): MNHEY, SVGAGI. Trimming left V 0 bases short and J 8 bases short, with 11 bases between. The CDR3 is made up of 14 amino acids. CDR3 protein: CASSYSNPGYEQFF. The CDR3 region has the DNA TGTGCCAGCAGTTACTCGAACCCGGGTTATGAGCAGTTCTTC.

The rearrangement links TRBV5-1 to TRBJ1-5; no definite D call. The CDR3 loop spans 15 amino acids. Trimming shortened V by 3 bases and J by 3 bases, and 13 bases separated the two germline ends. Germline CDR1 reads SGHRS; CDR2 reads YFSETQ. The CDR3 DNA is TGCGCCAGCAGCTCAACCTCAGGACTCAATCAGCCCCAGCATTTT. Amino acids: CASSSTSGLNQPQHF. Drawing the rest from reference TRBV5-1 and TRBJ1-5, the complete variable domain is KAGVTQTPRYLIKTRGQQVTLSCSPISGHRSVSWYQQTPGQGLQFLFEYFSETQRNKGNFPGRFSGRQFSNSRSEMNVSTLELGDSALYLCASSSTSGLNQPQHFGDGTRLSIL.